This TCR beta chain was recovered during a study of blood T cell repertoires in COVID-19. Background on the study: Acute and convalescent COVID-19 specimens originated in the United States, Italy and Spain. In each case, the material was cDNA or gDNA derived from T cells, B-cell-depleted T cells, or PBMCs.

This clone has a handful of counts. There are 15 residues in the CDR3. V was clipped by 4 bases and J by 2 bases, with 14 bases between them. Germline V gene sequence: CDR1 LNHDA, CDR2 SQIVND (reference sequence). In the authors' workflow: The assay estimated nucleated cells by amplifying reference gene primers. Assay used: immunoSEQ multiplex PCR; TCRdb lists only in-frame clones, some missing. V, J and clone size derive from that table, while D and trimming were established from the DNA sequence. In the table there are around 99,000 clones, 79% of which are singletons. The sample consisted of peripheral blood. V is TRBV19 and J is TRBJ1-2; possibly TRBD1 for D (6 bases). The sequence was collected from a woman of 80 years or more with active or convalescent COVID-19. CDR3 DNA sequence: TGTGCCAGTAGTACTCGGGGGGGGCTGAACTATGGCTACACCTTC. This translates into CASSTRGGLNYGYTF.